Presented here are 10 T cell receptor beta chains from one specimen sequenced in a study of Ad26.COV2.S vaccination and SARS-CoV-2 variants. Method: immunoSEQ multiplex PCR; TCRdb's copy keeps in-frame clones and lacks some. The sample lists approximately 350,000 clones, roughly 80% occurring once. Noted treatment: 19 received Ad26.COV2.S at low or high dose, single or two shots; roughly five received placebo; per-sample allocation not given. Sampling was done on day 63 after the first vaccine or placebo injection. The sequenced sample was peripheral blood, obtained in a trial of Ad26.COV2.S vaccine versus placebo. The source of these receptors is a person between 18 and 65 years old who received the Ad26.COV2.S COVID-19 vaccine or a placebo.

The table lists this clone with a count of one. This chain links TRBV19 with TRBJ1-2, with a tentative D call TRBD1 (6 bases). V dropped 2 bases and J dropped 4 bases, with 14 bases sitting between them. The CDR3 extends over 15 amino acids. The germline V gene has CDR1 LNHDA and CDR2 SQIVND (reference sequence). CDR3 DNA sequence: TGTGCCAGTAGTATATGGGGGCAGGGCTTCTATGGCTACACCTTC. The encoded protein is CASSIWGQGFYGYTF.

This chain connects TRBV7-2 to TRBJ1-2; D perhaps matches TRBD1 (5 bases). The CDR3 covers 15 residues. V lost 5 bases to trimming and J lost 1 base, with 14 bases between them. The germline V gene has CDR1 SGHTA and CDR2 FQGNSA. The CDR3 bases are TGTGCCAGCAGCCTGGGACGGGGATTTAACTATGGCTACACCTTC. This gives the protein CASSLGRGFNYGYTF.

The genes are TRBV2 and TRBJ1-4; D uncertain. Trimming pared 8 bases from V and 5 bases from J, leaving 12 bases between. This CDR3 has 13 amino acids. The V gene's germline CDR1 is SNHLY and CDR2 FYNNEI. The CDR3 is CASRRWGNEKLFF. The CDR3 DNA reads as TGTGCCAGCCGCCGGTGGGGAAATGAAAAACTGTTTTTT.

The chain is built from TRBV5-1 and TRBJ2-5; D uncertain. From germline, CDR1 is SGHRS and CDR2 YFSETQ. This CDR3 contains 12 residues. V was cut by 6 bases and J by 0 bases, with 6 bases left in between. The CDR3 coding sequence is TGCGCCAGCACCTGGGACCAAGAGACCCAGTACTTC. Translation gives CASTWDQETQYF.

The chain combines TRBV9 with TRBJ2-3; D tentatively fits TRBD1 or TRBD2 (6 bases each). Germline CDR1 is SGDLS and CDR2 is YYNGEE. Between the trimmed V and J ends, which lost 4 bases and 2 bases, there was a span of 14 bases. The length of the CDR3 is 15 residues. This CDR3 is CASSLRGVLTDTQYF. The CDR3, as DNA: TGTGCCAGCAGCCTGAGGGGGGTTCTCACAGATACGCAGTATTTT. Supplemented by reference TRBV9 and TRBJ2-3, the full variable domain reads DSGVTQTPKHLITATGQRVTLRCSPRSGDLSVYWYQQSLDQGLQFLIQYYNGEERAKGNILERFSAQQFPDLHSELNLSSLELGDSALYFCASSLRGVLTDTQYFGPGTRLTVL.

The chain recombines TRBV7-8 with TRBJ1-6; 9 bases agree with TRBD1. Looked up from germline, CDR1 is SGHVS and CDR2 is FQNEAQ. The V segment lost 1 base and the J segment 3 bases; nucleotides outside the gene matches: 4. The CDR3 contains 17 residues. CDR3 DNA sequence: TGTGCCAGCAGCTTAGGGGGACAGGGACACTATAATTCACCCCTCCACTTT. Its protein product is CASSLGGQGHYNSPLHF.

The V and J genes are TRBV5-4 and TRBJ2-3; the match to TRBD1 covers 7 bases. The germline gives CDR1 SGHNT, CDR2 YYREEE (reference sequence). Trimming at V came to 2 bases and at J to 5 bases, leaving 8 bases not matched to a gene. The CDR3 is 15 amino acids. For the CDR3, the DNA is TGTGCCAGCAGCTTCAGGGGGAGTGGAGGAGATACGCAGTATTTT. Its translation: CASSFRGSGGDTQYF.

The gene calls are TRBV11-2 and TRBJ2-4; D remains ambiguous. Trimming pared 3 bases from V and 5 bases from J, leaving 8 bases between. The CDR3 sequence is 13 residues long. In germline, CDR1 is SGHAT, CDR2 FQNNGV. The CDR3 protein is CASSFGPENIQYF. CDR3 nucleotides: TGTGCCAGCAGCTTTGGTCCCGAAAACATTCAGTACTTC.

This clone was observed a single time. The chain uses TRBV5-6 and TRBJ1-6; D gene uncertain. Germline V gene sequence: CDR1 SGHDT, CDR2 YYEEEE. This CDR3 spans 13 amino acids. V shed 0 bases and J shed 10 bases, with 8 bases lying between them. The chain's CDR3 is CASSLERYSPLHF. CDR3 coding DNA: TGTGCCAGCAGCTTGGAAAGGTACTCACCCCTCCACTTT.

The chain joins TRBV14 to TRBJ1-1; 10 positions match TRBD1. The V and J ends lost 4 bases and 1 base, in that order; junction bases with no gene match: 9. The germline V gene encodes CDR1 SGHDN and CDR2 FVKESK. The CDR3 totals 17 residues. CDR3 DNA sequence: TGTGCCAGCAGCCCCACCGGGACAGGGGCTCCGAACACTGAAGCTTTCTTT. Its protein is CASSPTGTGAPNTEAFF. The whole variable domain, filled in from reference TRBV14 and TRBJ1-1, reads EAGVTQFPSHSVIEKGQTVTLRCDPISGHDNLYWYRRVMGKEIKFLLHFVKESKQDESGMPNNRFLAERTGGTYSTLKVQPAELEDSGVYFCASSPTGTGAPNTEAFFGQGTRLTVV.